Below are 11 T cell receptor beta chains sequenced from a single sample in a study of CD8+ T cells in alopecia areata. The sequencing template was cDNA reverse transcribed from extracted RNA. Measured with immunoSEQ multiplex PCR; TCRdb has only the in-frame clones, and not every one. This table has about 69,000 clones, 55% to 75% appearing once. The sequencing here drew on CD8+ T cells sorted from blood, taken at week 0. The receptors were sampled from a human donor with alopecia areata.

This clone was observed a few times. This chain connects TRBV28 to TRBJ2-1; tentatively, D is TRBD1 (5 bases). Per germline, CDR1 MDHEN and CDR2 SYDVKM. V lost 11 bases and J 4 bases, leaving 9 bases between the germline ends. This CDR3 is built from 11 residues. CDR3 DNA sequence: TGTGCCGCAGGGTGGTACAATGAGCAGTTCTTC. Encoded protein: CAAGWYNEQFF.

The genes are TRBV6-5 and TRBJ1-2; maybe TRBD1 (5 bases). V was pared by 0 bases and J by 1 base, with 6 bases between. Germline V CDR1 and CDR2: MNHEY, SVGAGI. This CDR3 comprises 14 residues. In DNA, the CDR3 is TGTGCCAGCAGTTACTCTGGGGGTAACTATGGCTACACCTTC. Its protein product is CASSYSGGNYGYTF.

The gene calls are TRBV30 and TRBJ1-1; D not certain. This CDR3 has 12 residues. The V end was cut by 0 bases, the J end by 4 bases, with 6 bases between. CDR1 GTSNPN and CDR2 SVGIG come from the germline V gene (reference sequence). The CDR3 nucleotides are TGTGCCTGGAGTGTATCGACCACTGAAGCTTTCTTT. As protein: CAWSVSTTEAFF.

J is TRBJ1-5 and V is TRBV6-5; D is possibly TRBD1 (5 bases). CDR1 is MNHEY and CDR2 is SVGAGI in the germline V gene. V was cut by 6 bases and J by 3 bases, with 12 bases left in between. The CDR3 totals 14 residues. CDR3 loop: CASRDRGLNQPQHF. DNA of the CDR3: TGTGCCAGCAGGGACCGGGGCCTCAATCAGCCCCAGCATTTT.

The chain links TRBV25-1 to TRBJ2-7; D gene uncertain. Germline V gene data show CDR1 as MGHDK and CDR2 as SYGVNS. The CDR3 has 15 amino acids. The V end lost 6 bases, the J end lost 7 bases, and 22 bases lay between the germline ends. CDR3 sequence: CASSKKRWALQEQYF. DNA for the CDR3: TGTGCCAGCAGCAAAAAGAGATGGGCCCTTCAGGAGCAGTACTTC.

The V gene is TRBV5-6, the J gene TRBJ2-7; D is unclear. CDR1 and CDR2 (germline): SGHDT, YYEEEE. CDR3 length equals 14 residues. V was trimmed by 4 bases and J by 1 base, leaving 12 bases between them. The CDR3 region has the DNA TGTGCCAGCAGCCTACTTGGGTCGTCCTACGAGCAGTACTTC. Translating gives CASSLLGSSYEQYF.

This chain uses TRBV5-1 with TRBJ2-7, with D possibly being TRBD2 (6 bases). This CDR3 contains 15 residues. Germline V gene data show CDR1 as SGHRS and CDR2 as YFSETQ. Trimming took off 4 bases at V and 1 base at J, with 15 bases between the two ends. The CDR3 region is CASSAEGYSSYEQYF. CDR3 bases: TGCGCCAGCAGCGCGGAGGGTTATAGTTCCTACGAGCAGTACTTC.

This clone was seen a few times. The rearrangement uses TRBV29-1 and TRBJ2-3, with 9 bases lining up with TRBD1. The CDR3 contains 13 residues. J lost 5 bases, V lost 7 bases, and 7 bases had no gene match. From germline, CDR1 is SQVTM and CDR2 ANQGSEA. The CDR3 sequence: CSATGGLGDTQYF. In DNA, the CDR3 is TGCAGCGCCACAGGGGGCCTGGGAGATACGCAGTATTTT.

The chain combines TRBV5-1 with TRBJ2-7; 8 positions match TRBD1. The J segment lost 7 bases and the V segment lost 0 bases, leaving 9 bases of the junction unmatched. Germline CDR1 and CDR2: SGHRS and YFSETQ. The CDR3 has 15 residues. The CDR3 loop reads CASSLDRGMLQEQYF. In DNA form, the CDR3 reads TGCGCCAGCAGCTTGGACAGGGGGATGCTACAGGAGCAGTACTTC.

V usage is TRBV30 and J usage is TRBJ1-2, with D hard to call. V was shortened by 3 bases and J by 2 bases, with 4 bases between the two germline ends. CDR1 and CDR2 (germline): GTSNPN, SVGIG (reference sequence). CDR3 size: 11 residues. The CDR3 nucleotides are TGTGCCTGGAGCGAAAACTATGGCTACACCTTC. It translates to CAWSENYGYTF.

This clone appeared a single time. The chain is built from TRBV30 and TRBJ2-5; 10 bases line up with TRBD1. The J call may be faulty, since TRBJ2-7 better matches the DNA end. Germline CDR1 GTSNPN, CDR2 SVGIG (reference sequence). This CDR3 comprises 16 residues. The CDR3 coding sequence is TGTGCCTGGAGTGTACTGCCCGGGACAGGGGCCTCCGAGCAGTACTTC. Its protein is CAWSVLPGTGASEQYF.